The rows below give T cell receptor beta chains drawn from one sample of a study of CD8+ T cells in alopecia areata. The data were produced by immunoSEQ multiplex PCR, yet TCRdb's version contains in-frame clones alone and is incomplete. The table lists some 120,000 clones, about 50% of them singletons. The specimen was NKG2D-low CD8+ T cells sorted from blood. Receptors were obtained from a human donor with alopecia areata. The CDR3 runs from the conserved cysteine through the conserved F or W. The D gene is left open where the match is weak. Where a row states a size, it is once, few, many or the class of an expanded clone; other rows omit it.

len: 14
v_gene: TRBV18
abundance: few
j_gene: TRBJ2-5
d_gene: .
CDR3aa: CASSPKAAQETQYF
CDR3nt: TGTGCCAGCTCACCAAAGGCAGCTCAAGAGACCCAGTACTTC

len: 15
v_gene: TRBV6-4
abundance: many
j_gene: TRBJ1-1
d_gene: .
CDR3aa: CASSPDGGGNTEAFF
CDR3nt: TGTGCCAGCAGTCCTGACGGAGGTGGAAACACTGAAGCTTTCTTT

len: 12
v_gene: TRBV13
abundance: .
j_gene: TRBJ2-5
d_gene: .
CDR3aa: CASSFEQETQYF
CDR3nt: TGTGCCAGCAGCTTTGAACAAGAGACCCAGTACTTC

len: 11
v_gene: TRBV10-2
abundance: .
j_gene: TRBJ2-7
d_gene: .
CDR3aa: CASSNAYEQYF
CDR3nt: TGCGCCAGCAGCAACGCCTACGAGCAGTACTTC

len: 11
v_gene: TRBV29-1
abundance: .
j_gene: TRBJ2-2
d_gene: .
CDR3aa: CSVGFEGELFF
CDR3nt: TGCAGCGTTGGGTTCGAAGGGGAGCTGTTTTTT

len: 14
v_gene: TRBV4-1
abundance: .
j_gene: TRBJ2-7
d_gene: .
CDR3aa: CASSVRDQVDEQYF
CDR3nt: TGCGCCAGCAGCGTAAGGGACCAAGTCGACGAGCAGTACTTC

len: 12
v_gene: TRBV30
abundance: .
j_gene: TRBJ1-2
d_gene: .
CDR3aa: CAWPDSPYGYTF
CDR3nt: TGTGCCTGGCCCGATTCTCCCTATGGCTACACCTTC

len: 14
v_gene: TRBV6-5
abundance: .
j_gene: TRBJ2-5
d_gene: .
CDR3aa: CASSLGALEETQYF
CDR3nt: TGTGCCAGCAGTTTAGGGGCGCTCGAAGAGACCCAGTACTTC

len: 13
v_gene: TRBV5-1
abundance: .
j_gene: TRBJ2-2
d_gene: .
CDR3aa: CASSFENTGELFF
CDR3nt: TGCGCCAGCAGCTTTGAAAACACCGGGGAGCTGTTTTTT

len: 11
v_gene: TRBV10-3
abundance: .
j_gene: TRBJ1-2
d_gene: .
CDR3aa: CATSGAYGYTF
CDR3nt: TGTGCCACCTCCGGGGCCTATGGCTACACCTTC

len: 15
v_gene: TRBV6-5
abundance: .
j_gene: TRBJ1-1
d_gene: TRBD1
CDR3aa: CASSSWTGEDTEAFF
CDR3nt: TGTGCCAGCAGCTCCTGGACAGGGGAGGACACTGAAGCTTTCTTT

len: 14
v_gene: TRBV9
abundance: few
j_gene: TRBJ2-5
d_gene: .
CDR3aa: CASSPWTKQETQYF
CDR3nt: TGTGCCAGCAGCCCATGGACAAAACAAGAGACCCAGTACTTC

len: 15
v_gene: TRBV29-1
abundance: .
j_gene: TRBJ2-1
d_gene: .
CDR3aa: CSVEPRVGSYNEQFF
CDR3nt: TGCAGCGTTGAGCCCCGGGTTGGCTCCTACAATGAGCAGTTCTTC

len: 14
v_gene: TRBV4-3
abundance: .
j_gene: TRBJ2-2
d_gene: .
CDR3aa: CASSQDPGTGELFF
CDR3nt: TGCGCCAGCAGCCAAGATCCGGGGACCGGGGAGCTGTTTTTT

len: 11
v_gene: TRBV29-1
abundance: few
j_gene: TRBJ2-2
d_gene: .
CDR3aa: CSAPLAGELFF
CDR3nt: TGCAGCGCCCCTTTAGCCGGGGAGCTGTTTTTT

len: 12
v_gene: TRBV2
abundance: few
j_gene: TRBJ2-3
d_gene: .
CDR3aa: CASPRTRDTQYF
CDR3nt: TGTGCCAGCCCCAGGACGAGAGATACGCAGTATTTT

len: 10
v_gene: TRBV2
abundance: .
j_gene: TRBJ2-1
d_gene: .
CDR3aa: CASSDSEQFF
CDR3nt: TGTGCCAGCAGTGACAGTGAGCAGTTCTTC

len: 15
v_gene: TRBV21-1
abundance: .
j_gene: TRBJ2-7
d_gene: .
CDR3aa: CASSPGTSGTYEQYF
CDR3nt: TGTGCCAGCAGCCCAGGGACTAGCGGGACCTACGAGCAGTACTTC

len: 16
v_gene: TRBV27
abundance: .
j_gene: TRBJ2-1
d_gene: TRBD2
CDR3aa: CASSITSGSSYNEQFF
CDR3nt: TGTGCCAGCAGCATCACTAGCGGGTCCTCCTACAATGAGCAGTTCTTC

len: 14
v_gene: TRBV29-1
abundance: .
j_gene: TRBJ1-1
d_gene: .
CDR3aa: CSVPGGPMNTEAFF
CDR3nt: TGCAGCGTCCCTGGGGGTCCTATGAACACTGAAGCTTTCTTT

len: 11
v_gene: TRBV2
abundance: few
j_gene: TRBJ2-1
d_gene: .
CDR3aa: CASSDSDEQFF
CDR3nt: TGTGCCAGCAGTGATAGTGATGAGCAGTTCTTC

len: 14
v_gene: TRBV6-5
abundance: .
j_gene: TRBJ1-1
d_gene: TRBD1
CDR3aa: CASSPTGMDAEAFF
CDR3nt: TGTGCCAGCAGTCCGACAGGGATGGATGCTGAAGCTTTCTTT

len: 15
v_gene: TRBV29-1
abundance: once
j_gene: TRBJ2-2
d_gene: TRBD1
CDR3aa: CSAGGQGEDTGELFF
CDR3nt: TGCAGCGCCGGGGGACAGGGGGAGGACACCGGGGAGCTGTTTTTT

len: 13
v_gene: TRBV29-1
abundance: .
j_gene: TRBJ2-1
d_gene: .
CDR3aa: CSALGKVSGEQFF
CDR3nt: TGCAGCGCACTGGGAAAGGTTAGCGGTGAGCAGTTCTTC

len: 13
v_gene: TRBV5-6
abundance: few
j_gene: TRBJ2-2
d_gene: .
CDR3aa: CASSFGYTGELFF
CDR3nt: TGTGCCAGCAGCTTCGGATACACCGGGGAGCTGTTTTTT

len: 13
v_gene: TRBV6-4
abundance: .
j_gene: TRBJ2-2
d_gene: .
CDR3aa: CASSDSVSGELFF
CDR3nt: TGTGCCAGCAGTGACTCGGTATCCGGGGAGCTGTTTTTT

len: 15
v_gene: TRBV4-3
abundance: few
j_gene: TRBJ2-1
d_gene: TRBD2
CDR3aa: CASSQGASGNYEQFF
CDR3nt: TGCGCCAGCAGCCAAGGGGCTAGCGGGAACTATGAGCAGTTCTTC

len: 13
v_gene: TRBV27
abundance: .
j_gene: TRBJ1-5
d_gene: .
CDR3aa: CASSLGGEQPQHF
CDR3nt: TGTGCCAGCAGTTTAGGGGGGGAACAGCCCCAGCATTTT

len: 16
v_gene: TRBV4-3
abundance: .
j_gene: TRBJ2-3
d_gene: .
CDR3aa: CASSEAAAILTDTQYF
CDR3nt: TGCGCCAGCAGCGAAGCAGCAGCTATTCTCACAGATACGCAGTATTTT

len: 12
v_gene: TRBV5-6
abundance: .
j_gene: TRBJ2-2
d_gene: .
CDR3aa: CASSWGTGELFF
CDR3nt: TGTGCCAGCAGCTGGGGGACCGGGGAGCTGTTTTTT

len: 13
v_gene: TRBV29-1
abundance: .
j_gene: TRBJ2-5
d_gene: .
CDR3aa: CSVDEDNGETQYF
CDR3nt: TGCAGCGTTGACGAGGACAACGGGGAGACCCAGTACTTC

len: 13
v_gene: TRBV27
abundance: .
j_gene: TRBJ1-2
d_gene: .
CDR3aa: CASSFGPGYGYTF
CDR3nt: TGTGCCAGCAGTTTTGGGCCGGGCTATGGCTACACCTTC

len: 14
v_gene: TRBV27
abundance: .
j_gene: TRBJ2-2
d_gene: .
CDR3aa: CASSSPVGTGELFF
CDR3nt: TGTGCCAGCAGTTCTCCCGTGGGCACCGGGGAGCTGTTTTTT

len: 13
v_gene: TRBV30
abundance: .
j_gene: TRBJ2-1
d_gene: .
CDR3aa: CAWRLTGYNEQFF
CDR3nt: TGTGCCTGGAGACTGACGGGCTACAATGAGCAGTTCTTC

len: 15
v_gene: TRBV30
abundance: .
j_gene: TRBJ2-1
d_gene: .
CDR3aa: CAWSVKSTRGDEQFF
CDR3nt: TGTGCCTGGAGTGTAAAGAGTACCCGTGGGGATGAGCAGTTCTTC

len: 15
v_gene: TRBV5-1
abundance: .
j_gene: TRBJ2-3
d_gene: TRBD2
CDR3aa: CASSWGTSGSDTQYF
CDR3nt: TGCGCCAGCAGCTGGGGGACTAGCGGGTCAGATACGCAGTATTTT

len: 11
v_gene: TRBV7-9
abundance: .
j_gene: TRBJ2-7
d_gene: .
CDR3aa: CASSEAMEQYF
CDR3nt: TGTGCCAGCAGCGAGGCGATGGAGCAGTACTTC

len: 13
v_gene: TRBV29-1
abundance: .
j_gene: TRBJ1-2
d_gene: .
CDR3aa: CSVDLGVRYGYTF
CDR3nt: TGCAGCGTTGATCTCGGGGTACGCTATGGCTACACCTTC

len: 13
v_gene: TRBV7-8
abundance: few
j_gene: TRBJ2-5
d_gene: .
CDR3aa: CASSLGYQETQYF
CDR3nt: TGTGCCAGCAGCTTAGGGTATCAAGAGACCCAGTACTTC

len: 11
v_gene: TRBV28
abundance: few
j_gene: TRBJ2-7
d_gene: .
CDR3aa: CASSLVSEQYF
CDR3nt: TGTGCCAGCAGTTTAGTATCCGAGCAGTACTTC

len: 13
v_gene: TRBV18
abundance: .
j_gene: TRBJ2-3
d_gene: .
CDR3aa: CASSPDRTDTQYF
CDR3nt: TGTGCCAGCTCACCCGACCGCACAGATACGCAGTATTTT

len: 11
v_gene: TRBV6-6
abundance: .
j_gene: TRBJ1-5
d_gene: .
CDR3aa: CASSPGQPQHF
CDR3nt: TGTGCCAGCAGCCCGGGCCAGCCCCAGCATTTT

len: 15
v_gene: TRBV13
abundance: .
j_gene: TRBJ2-1
d_gene: TRBD2
CDR3aa: CASSPTSGMYNEQFF
CDR3nt: TGTGCCAGCAGCCCAACTAGCGGGATGTACAATGAGCAGTTCTTC

len: 16
v_gene: TRBV30
abundance: .
j_gene: TRBJ2-1
d_gene: .
CDR3aa: CAWSTSGTFSYNEQFF
CDR3nt: TGTGCCTGGAGTACCAGTGGGACTTTCTCCTACAATGAGCAGTTCTTC

len: 13
v_gene: TRBV4-1
abundance: .
j_gene: TRBJ2-7
d_gene: .
CDR3aa: CASSQVAAYEQYF
CDR3nt: TGCGCCAGCAGCCAAGTGGCCGCCTACGAGCAGTACTTC

len: 15
v_gene: TRBV28
abundance: few
j_gene: TRBJ2-6
d_gene: .
CDR3aa: CASSGRGVGANVLTF
CDR3nt: TGTGCCAGCAGTGGCAGGGGAGTTGGGGCCAACGTCCTGACTTTC

len: 14
v_gene: TRBV5-1
abundance: .
j_gene: TRBJ2-1
d_gene: TRBD2
CDR3aa: CASTEREFGPEQFF
CDR3nt: TGCGCCAGCACTGAGCGGGAGTTTGGGCCTGAGCAGTTCTTC

len: 13
v_gene: TRBV19
abundance: few
j_gene: TRBJ2-1
d_gene: TRBD2
CDR3aa: CASSGTSIHEQFF
CDR3nt: TGTGCCAGTAGCGGGACTAGCATTCATGAGCAGTTCTTC

len: 17
v_gene: TRBV4-1
abundance: few
j_gene: TRBJ2-2
d_gene: .
CDR3aa: CASSLPSSGRNTGELFF
CDR3nt: TGCGCCAGCAGCCTACCCAGTTCCGGGCGTAACACCGGGGAGCTGTTTTTT

len: 16
v_gene: TRBV5-1
abundance: .
j_gene: TRBJ2-5
d_gene: .
CDR3aa: CASSLVAPTNQETQYF
CDR3nt: TGCGCCAGCAGCTTGGTTGCGCCGACGAATCAAGAGACCCAGTACTTC

len: 15
v_gene: TRBV6-1
abundance: .
j_gene: TRBJ1-5
d_gene: TRBD1
CDR3aa: CASSPQGVFVHPQHF
CDR3nt: TGTGCCAGCAGTCCACAGGGGGTTTTTGTTCATCCCCAGCATTTT

len: 12
v_gene: TRBV5-1
abundance: .
j_gene: TRBJ2-3
d_gene: .
CDR3aa: CASSLVSDTQYF
CDR3nt: TGCGCCAGCAGCTTGGTATCAGATACGCAGTATTTT

len: 12
v_gene: TRBV27
abundance: .
j_gene: TRBJ2-1
d_gene: .
CDR3aa: CASSFSGNEQFF
CDR3nt: TGTGCCAGCAGTTTTTCAGGGAATGAGCAGTTCTTC

len: 15
v_gene: TRBV9
abundance: .
j_gene: TRBJ2-6
d_gene: .
CDR3aa: CASSPPSSGANVLTF
CDR3nt: TGTGCCAGCAGCCCCCCAAGCTCTGGGGCCAACGTCCTGACTTTC

len: 12
v_gene: TRBV18
abundance: few
j_gene: TRBJ2-4
d_gene: TRBD1
CDR3aa: CASSPDRDRVYF
CDR3nt: TGTGCCAGCTCACCCGACAGGGACAGGGTGTACTTC

len: 14
v_gene: TRBV4-1
abundance: .
j_gene: TRBJ2-3
d_gene: .
CDR3aa: CASSGAMDTDTQYF
CDR3nt: TGCGCCAGCAGTGGGGCAATGGATACAGATACGCAGTATTTT